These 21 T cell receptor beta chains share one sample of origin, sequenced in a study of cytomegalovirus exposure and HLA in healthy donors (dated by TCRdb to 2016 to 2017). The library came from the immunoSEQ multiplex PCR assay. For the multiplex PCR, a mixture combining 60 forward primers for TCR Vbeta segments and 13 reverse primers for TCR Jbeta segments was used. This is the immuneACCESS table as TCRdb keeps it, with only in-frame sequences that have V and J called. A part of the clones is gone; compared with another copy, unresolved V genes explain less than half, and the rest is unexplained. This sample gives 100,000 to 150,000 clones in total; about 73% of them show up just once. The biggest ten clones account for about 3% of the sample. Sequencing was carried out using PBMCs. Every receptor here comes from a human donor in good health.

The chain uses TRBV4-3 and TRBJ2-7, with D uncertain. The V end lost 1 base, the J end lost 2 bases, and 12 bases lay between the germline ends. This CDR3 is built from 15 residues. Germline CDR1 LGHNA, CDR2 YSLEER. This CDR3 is CASSQGIALAYEQYF. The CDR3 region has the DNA TGCGCCAGCAGCCAAGGCATAGCCTTAGCCTACGAGCAGTACTTC.

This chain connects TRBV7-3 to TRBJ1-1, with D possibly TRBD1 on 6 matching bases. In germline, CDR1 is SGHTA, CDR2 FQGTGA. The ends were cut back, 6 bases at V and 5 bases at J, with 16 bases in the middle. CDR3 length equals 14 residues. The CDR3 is CASRLDRVGTEAFF. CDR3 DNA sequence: TGTGCCAGCAGGTTGGACAGAGTAGGTACTGAAGCTTTCTTT.

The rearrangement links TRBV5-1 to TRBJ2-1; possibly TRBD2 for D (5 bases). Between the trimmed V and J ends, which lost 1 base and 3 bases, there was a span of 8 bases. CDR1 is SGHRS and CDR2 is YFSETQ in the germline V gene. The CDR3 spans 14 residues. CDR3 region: CASSLREHYNEQFF. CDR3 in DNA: TGCGCCAGCAGCTTGCGGGAACACTACAATGAGCAGTTCTTC.

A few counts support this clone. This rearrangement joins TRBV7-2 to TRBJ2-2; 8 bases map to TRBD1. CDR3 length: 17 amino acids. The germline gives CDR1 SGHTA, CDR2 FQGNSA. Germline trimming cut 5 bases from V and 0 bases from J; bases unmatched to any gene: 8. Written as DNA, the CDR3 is TGTGCCAGCAGCCGCTTTTGGACAGGGTCGAACACCGGGGAGCTGTTTTTT. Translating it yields CASSRFWTGSNTGELFF.

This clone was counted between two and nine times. CDR3 in amino acids: CASSSGTGFTDTQYF. Written as DNA, the CDR3 is TGTGCCAGCAGTTCCGGGACAGGGTTCACAGATACGCAGTATTTT. The rearrangement joins TRBV11-3 to TRBJ2-3; 9 bases are a match to TRBD1. Germline V gene lookup returns CDR1 SGHNT and CDR2 YENEEA. The CDR3 totals 15 residues. J lost 2 bases, V lost 6 bases, and 6 bases had no gene match.

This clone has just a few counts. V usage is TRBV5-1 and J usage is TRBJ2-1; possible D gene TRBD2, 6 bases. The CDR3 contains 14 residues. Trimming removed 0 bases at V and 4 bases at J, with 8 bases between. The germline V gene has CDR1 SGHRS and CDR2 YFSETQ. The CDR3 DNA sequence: TGCGCCAGCAGCTTGGACGGGAGTTACAATGAGCAGTTCTTC. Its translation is CASSLDGSYNEQFF.

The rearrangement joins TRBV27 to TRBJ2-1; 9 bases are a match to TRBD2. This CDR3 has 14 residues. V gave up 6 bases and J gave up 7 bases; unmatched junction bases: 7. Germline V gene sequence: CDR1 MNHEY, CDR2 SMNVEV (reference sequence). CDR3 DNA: TGTGCCAGCAGGGGTTTAGCGGGAGTGAATGAGCAGTTCTTC. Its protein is CASRGLAGVNEQFF.

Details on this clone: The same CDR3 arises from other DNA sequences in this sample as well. The CDR3 spells CASSYRTGSNSPLHF. CDR3 DNA: TGCGCCAGCAGCTATAGGACAGGGTCAAATTCACCCCTCCACTTT. The rearrangement links TRBV5-1 to TRBJ1-6; TRBD1 aligns across 8 bases. CDR3 length equals 15 residues. Germline trimming cut 3 bases from V and 7 bases from J; bases unmatched to any gene: 6. Germline CDR1 reads SGHRS; CDR2 reads YFSETQ. Based on the CDR3 plus reference TRBV5-1 and TRBJ1-6, the full variable domain is KAGVTQTPRYLIKTRGQQVTLSCSPISGHRSVSWYQQTPGQGLQFLFEYFSETQRNKGNFPGRFSGRQFSNSRSEMNVSTLELGDSALYLCASSYRTGSNSPLHFGNGTRLTVT.

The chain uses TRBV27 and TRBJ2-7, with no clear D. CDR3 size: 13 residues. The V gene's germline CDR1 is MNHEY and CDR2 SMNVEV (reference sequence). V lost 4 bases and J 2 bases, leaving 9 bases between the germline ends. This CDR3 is CASSSTQTYEQYF. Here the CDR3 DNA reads TGTGCCAGCAGTTCTACTCAAACCTACGAGCAGTACTTC.

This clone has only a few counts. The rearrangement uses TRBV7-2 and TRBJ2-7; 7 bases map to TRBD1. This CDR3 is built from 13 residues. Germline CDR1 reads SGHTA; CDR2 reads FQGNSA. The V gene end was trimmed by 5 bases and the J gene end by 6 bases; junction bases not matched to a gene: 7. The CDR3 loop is CASSARQGPEQYF. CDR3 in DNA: TGTGCCAGCAGCGCCAGACAGGGACCCGAGCAGTACTTC.

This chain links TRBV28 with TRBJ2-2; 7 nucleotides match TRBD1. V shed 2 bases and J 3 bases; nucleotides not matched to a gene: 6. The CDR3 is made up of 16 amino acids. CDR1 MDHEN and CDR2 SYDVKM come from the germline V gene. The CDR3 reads CASSLEQGLYTGELFF. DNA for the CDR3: TGTGCCAGCAGTTTAGAACAGGGGCTCTACACCGGGGAGCTGTTTTTT.

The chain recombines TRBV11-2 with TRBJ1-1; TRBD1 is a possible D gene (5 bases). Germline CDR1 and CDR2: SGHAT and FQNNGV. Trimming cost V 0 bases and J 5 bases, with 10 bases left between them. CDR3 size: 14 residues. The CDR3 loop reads CASSLDSKGTEAFF. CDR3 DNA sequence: TGTGCCAGCAGCTTAGATAGTAAGGGGACTGAAGCTTTCTTT.

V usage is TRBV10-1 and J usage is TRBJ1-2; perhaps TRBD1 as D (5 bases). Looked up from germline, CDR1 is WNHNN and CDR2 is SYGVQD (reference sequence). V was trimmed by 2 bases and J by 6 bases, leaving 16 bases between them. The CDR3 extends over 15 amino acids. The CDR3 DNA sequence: TGCGCCAGCAGTGAGGGAAGGGGCCGCGAGGATGGCTACACCTTC. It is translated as CASSEGRGREDGYTF.

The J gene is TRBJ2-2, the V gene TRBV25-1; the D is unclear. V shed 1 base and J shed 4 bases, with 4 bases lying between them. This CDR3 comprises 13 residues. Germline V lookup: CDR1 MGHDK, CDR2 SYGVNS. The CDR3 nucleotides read TGTGCCAGCAGTGAATTAGTCACCGGGGAGCTGTTTTTT. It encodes CASSELVTGELFF.

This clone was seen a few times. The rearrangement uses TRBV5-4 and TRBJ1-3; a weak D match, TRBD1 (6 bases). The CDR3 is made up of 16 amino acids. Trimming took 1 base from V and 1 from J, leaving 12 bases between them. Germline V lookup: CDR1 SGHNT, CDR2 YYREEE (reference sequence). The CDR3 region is CASSLRGGASGNTIYF. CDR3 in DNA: TGTGCCAGCAGCTTGAGGGGGGGGGCTTCTGGAAACACCATATATTTT.

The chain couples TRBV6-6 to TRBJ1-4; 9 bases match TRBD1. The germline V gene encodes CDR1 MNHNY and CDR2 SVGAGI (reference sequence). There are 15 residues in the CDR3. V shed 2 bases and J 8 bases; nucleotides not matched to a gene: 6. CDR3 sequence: CASSYRQGEGEKLFF. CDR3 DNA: TGTGCCAGCAGTTACAGACAGGGGGAGGGGGAAAAACTGTTTTTT.

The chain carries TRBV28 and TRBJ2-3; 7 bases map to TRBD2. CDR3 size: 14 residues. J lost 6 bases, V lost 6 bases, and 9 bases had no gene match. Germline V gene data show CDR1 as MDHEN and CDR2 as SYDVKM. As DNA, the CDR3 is TGTGCCAGCAGCTTCCTAGCGGAAGCCGATACGCAGTATTTT. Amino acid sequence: CASSFLAEADTQYF.

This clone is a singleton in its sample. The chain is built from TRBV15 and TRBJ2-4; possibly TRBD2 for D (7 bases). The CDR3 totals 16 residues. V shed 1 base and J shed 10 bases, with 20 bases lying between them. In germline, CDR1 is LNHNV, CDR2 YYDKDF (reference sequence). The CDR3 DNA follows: TGTGCCACCAGCAGAGTGGAGGGGGGGGGAGGAAATATTCAGTACTTC. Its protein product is CATSRVEGGGGNIQYF.

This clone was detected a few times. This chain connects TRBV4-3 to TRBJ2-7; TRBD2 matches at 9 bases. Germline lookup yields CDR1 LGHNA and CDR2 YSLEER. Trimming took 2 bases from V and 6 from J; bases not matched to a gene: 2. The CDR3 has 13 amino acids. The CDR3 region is CASSQRTSAEQYF. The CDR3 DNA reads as TGCGCCAGCAGCCAACGGACTAGCGCCGAGCAGTACTTC.

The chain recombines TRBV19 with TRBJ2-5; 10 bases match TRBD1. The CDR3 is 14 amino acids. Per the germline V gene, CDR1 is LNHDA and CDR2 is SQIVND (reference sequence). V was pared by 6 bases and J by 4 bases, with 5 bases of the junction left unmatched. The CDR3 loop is CASRWTGGGETQYF. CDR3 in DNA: TGTGCCAGTAGGTGGACAGGGGGAGGAGAGACCCAGTACTTC.

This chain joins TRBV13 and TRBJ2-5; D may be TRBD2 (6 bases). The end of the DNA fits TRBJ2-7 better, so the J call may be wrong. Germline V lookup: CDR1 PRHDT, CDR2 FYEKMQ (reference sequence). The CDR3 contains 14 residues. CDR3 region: CASSRGLPSYEQYF. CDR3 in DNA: TGTGCCAGCAGCCGAGGACTACCCTCCTACGAGCAGTACTTC.